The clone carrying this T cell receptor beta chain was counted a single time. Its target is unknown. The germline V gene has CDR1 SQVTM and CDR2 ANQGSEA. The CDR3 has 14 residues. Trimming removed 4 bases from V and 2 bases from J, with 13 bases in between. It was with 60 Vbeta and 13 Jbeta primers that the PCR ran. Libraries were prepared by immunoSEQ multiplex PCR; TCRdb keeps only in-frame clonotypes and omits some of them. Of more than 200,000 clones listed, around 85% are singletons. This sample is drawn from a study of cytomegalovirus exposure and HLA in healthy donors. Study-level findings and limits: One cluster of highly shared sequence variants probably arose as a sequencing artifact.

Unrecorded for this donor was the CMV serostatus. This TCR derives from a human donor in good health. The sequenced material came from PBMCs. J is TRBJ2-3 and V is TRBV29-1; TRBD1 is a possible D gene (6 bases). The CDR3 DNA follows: TGCAGCGTTGGGAGGACAGTGGCCACAGATACGCAGTATTTT. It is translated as CSVGRTVATDTQYF.